This T cell receptor (beta chain) was obtained from a study of blood T cell repertoires in COVID-19. Across the whole study: Acute and convalescent COVID-19 samples came from the United States, Italy and Spain.

This clone turned up a few times. Enrolment of Seattle patients took place during active infection, and they were followed longitudinally. Sequencing used immunoSEQ multiplex PCR; TCRdb keeps in-frame clones, though not all of them. The profile shows 160,000 or so clones, approximately 85% of them singletons. The germline V gene has CDR1 MNHEY and CDR2 SMNVEV (reference sequence). The CDR3 has 13 amino acids. Germline trimming cut 7 bases from V and 7 bases from J; bases unmatched to any gene: 4. The sample comprised peripheral blood. The rearrangement joins TRBV27 to TRBJ2-1; 10 nucleotides match TRBD2. The receptor's source is a woman between 55 and 75 years old with COVID-19, enrolled during active disease. This CDR3 reads CASTLLAGNEQFF. Here the CDR3 DNA reads TGTGCCAGCACCCTACTAGCGGGGAATGAGCAGTTCTTC.